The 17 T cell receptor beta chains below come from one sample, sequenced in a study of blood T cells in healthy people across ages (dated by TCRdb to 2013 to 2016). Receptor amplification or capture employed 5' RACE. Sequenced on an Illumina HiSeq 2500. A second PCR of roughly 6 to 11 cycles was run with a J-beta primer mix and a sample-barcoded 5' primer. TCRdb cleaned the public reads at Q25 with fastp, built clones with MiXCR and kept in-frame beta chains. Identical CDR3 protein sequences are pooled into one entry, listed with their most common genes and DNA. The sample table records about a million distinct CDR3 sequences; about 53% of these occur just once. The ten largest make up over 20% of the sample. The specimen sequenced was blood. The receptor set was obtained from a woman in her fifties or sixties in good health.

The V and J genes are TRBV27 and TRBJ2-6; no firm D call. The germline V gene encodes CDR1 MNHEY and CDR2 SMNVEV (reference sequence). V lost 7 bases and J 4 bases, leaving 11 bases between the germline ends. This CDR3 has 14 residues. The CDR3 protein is CASTLVGGANVLTF. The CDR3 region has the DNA TGTGCCAGCACCCTGGTTGGCGGGGCCAACGTCCTGACTTTC.

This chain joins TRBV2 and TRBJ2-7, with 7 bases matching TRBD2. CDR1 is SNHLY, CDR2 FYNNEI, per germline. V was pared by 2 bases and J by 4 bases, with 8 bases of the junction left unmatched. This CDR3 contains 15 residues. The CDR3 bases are TGTGCCAGCAGTGAATCGGGGGGAGGGATATACGAGCAGTACTTC. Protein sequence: CASSESGGGIYEQYF.

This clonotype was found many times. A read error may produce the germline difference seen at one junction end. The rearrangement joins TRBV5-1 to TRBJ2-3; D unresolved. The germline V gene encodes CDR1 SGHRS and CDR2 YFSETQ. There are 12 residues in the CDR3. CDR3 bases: TGTGCCAGCTCATTGGCCTCAGATACGCAGTATTTT. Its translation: CASSLASDTQYF. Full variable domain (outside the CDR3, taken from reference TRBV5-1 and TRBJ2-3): KAGVTQTPRYLIKTRGQQVTLSCSPISGHRSVSWYQQTPGQGLQFLFEYFSETQRNKGNFPGRFSGRQFSNSRSEMNVSTLELGDSALYLCASSLASDTQYFGPGTRLTVL.

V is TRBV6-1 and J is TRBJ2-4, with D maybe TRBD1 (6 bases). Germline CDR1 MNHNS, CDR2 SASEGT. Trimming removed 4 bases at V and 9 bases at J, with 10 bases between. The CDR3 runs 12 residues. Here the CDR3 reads CASSGYRAIQYF. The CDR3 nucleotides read TGTGCCAGCAGTGGGTACAGGGCCATTCAGTACTTC.

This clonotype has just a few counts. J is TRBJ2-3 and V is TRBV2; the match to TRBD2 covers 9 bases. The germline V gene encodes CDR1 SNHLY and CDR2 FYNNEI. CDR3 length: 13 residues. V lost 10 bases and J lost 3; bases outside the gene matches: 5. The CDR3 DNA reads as TGTGCCATCCCCACTAGCGGGACAGATACGCAGTATTTT. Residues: CAIPTSGTDTQYF.

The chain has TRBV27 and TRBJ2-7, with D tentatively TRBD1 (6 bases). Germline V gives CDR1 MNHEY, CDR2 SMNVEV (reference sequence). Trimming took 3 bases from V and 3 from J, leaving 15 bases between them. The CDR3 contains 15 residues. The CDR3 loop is CASSFFDRIGYEQYF. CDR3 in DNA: TGTGCCAGCAGTTTTTTCGACAGGATCGGCTACGAGCAGTACTTC.

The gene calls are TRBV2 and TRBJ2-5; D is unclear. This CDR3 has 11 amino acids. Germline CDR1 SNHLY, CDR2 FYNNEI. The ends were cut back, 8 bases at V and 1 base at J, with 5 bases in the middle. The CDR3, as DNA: TGTGCCAGCGACTCCCAAGAGACCCAGTACTTC. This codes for CASDSQETQYF.

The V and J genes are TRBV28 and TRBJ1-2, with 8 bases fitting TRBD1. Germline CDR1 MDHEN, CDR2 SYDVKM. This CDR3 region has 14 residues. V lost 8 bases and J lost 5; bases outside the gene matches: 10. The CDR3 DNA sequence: TGTGCCAGCCAAAGACAGGGGCGCGTTTATGGCTACACCTTC. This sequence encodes CASQRQGRVYGYTF.

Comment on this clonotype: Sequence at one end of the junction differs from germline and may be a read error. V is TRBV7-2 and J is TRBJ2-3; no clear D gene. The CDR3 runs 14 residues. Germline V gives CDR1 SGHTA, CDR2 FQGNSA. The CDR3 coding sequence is TGTGCCAGCAGCTCCTACTTAGACACAGATATGCAGTATTTT. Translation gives CASSSYLDTDMQYF.

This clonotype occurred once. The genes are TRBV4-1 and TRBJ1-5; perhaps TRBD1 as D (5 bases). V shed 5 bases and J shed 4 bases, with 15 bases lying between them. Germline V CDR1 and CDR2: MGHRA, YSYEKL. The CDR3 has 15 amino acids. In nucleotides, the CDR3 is TGCGCCAGCAGCACAAGCAGACAGCAAAATCAGCCCCAGCATTTT. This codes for CASSTSRQQNQPQHF.

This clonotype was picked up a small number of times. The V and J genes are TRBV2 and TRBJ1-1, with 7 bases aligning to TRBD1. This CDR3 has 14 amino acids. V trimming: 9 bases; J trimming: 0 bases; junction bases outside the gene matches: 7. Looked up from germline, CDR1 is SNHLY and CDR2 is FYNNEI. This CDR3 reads CASEPGQLNTEAFF. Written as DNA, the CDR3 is TGTGCCAGTGAACCGGGACAGTTGAACACTGAAGCTTTCTTT.

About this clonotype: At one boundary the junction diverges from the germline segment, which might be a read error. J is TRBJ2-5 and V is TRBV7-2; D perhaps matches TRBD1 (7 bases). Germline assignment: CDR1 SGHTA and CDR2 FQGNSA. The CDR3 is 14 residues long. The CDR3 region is CASSRGTAQGTQYF. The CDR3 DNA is TGTGCCAGCAGCCGGGGGACAGCCCAAGGGACCCAGTACTTC.

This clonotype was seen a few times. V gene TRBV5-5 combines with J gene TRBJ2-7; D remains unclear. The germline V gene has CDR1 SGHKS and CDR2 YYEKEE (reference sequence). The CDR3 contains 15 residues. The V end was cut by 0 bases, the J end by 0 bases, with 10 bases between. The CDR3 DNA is TGTGCCAGCAGCTTGGTCATGGGAAGCTCCTACGAGCAGTACTTC. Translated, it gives CASSLVMGSSYEQYF.

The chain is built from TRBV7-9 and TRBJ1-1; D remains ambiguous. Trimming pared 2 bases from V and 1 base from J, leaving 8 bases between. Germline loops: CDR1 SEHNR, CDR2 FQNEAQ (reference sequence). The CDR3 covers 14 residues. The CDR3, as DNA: TGTGCCAGCAGCTTAAGTTCTACGAACACTGAAGCTTTCTTT. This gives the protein CASSLSSTNTEAFF.

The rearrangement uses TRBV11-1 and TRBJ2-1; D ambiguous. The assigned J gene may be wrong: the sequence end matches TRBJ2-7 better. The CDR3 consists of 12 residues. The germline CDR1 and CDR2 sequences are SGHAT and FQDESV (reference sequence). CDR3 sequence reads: CASSPWYNEQYF. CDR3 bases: TGTGCCAGCAGCCCGTGGTACAATGAGCAGTACTTC.

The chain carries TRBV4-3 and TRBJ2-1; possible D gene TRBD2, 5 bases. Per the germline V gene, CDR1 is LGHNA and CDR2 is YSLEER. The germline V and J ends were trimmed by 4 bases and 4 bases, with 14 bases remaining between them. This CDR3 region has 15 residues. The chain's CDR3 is CASSLSPSNYNEQFF. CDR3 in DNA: TGCGCCAGCAGCCTCTCCCCTAGCAATTACAATGAGCAGTTCTTC.

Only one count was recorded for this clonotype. The CDR3: CASSDPGQGGIQETQYF. CDR3 nucleotide sequence: TGTGCCAGCAGTGACCCGGGACAGGGGGGAATCCAAGAGACCCAGTACTTC. The chain links TRBV2 to TRBJ2-5; 11 nucleotides align to TRBD1. Germline-derived CDR1 and CDR2 are SNHLY and FYNNEI. CDR3 length equals 17 residues. Germline trimming cut 3 bases from V and 1 base from J; bases unmatched to any gene: 7.